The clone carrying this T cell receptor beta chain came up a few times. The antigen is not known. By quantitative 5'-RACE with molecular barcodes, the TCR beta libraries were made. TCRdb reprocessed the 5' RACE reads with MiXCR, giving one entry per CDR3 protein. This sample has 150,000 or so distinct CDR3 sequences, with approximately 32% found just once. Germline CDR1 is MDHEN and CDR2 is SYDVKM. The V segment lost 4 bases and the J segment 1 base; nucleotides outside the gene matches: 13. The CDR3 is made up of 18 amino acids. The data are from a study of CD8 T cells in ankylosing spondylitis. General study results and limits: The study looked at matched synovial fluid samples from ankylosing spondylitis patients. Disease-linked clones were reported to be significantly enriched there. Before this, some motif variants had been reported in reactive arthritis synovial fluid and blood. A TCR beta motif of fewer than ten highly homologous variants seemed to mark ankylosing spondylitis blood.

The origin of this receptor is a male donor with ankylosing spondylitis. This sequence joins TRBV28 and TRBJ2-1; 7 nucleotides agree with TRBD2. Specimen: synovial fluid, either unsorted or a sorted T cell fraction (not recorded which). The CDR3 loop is CASSSTLLSGISYNEQFF. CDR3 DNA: TGTGCCAGCAGTTCAACCCTCCTCAGCGGGATATCCTACAATGAGCAGTTCTTC.